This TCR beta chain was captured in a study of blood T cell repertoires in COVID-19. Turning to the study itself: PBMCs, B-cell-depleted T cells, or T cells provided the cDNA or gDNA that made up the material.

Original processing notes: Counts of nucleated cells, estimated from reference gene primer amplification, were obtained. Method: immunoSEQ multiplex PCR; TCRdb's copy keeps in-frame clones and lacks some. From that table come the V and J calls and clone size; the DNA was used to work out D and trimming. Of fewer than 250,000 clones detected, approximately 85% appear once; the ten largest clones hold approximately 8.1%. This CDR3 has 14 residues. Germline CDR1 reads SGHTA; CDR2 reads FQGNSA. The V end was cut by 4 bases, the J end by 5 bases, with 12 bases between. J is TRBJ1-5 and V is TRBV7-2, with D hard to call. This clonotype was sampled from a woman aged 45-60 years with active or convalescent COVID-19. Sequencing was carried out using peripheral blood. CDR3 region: CASSSPGSYQPQHF. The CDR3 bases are TGTGCCAGCAGCTCCCCCGGGAGTTATCAGCCCCAGCATTTT.